These T cell receptor beta chains were read from a single sample in a study of Graves' ophthalmopathy and Graves' hyperthyroidism. MiXCR, run by TCRdb on the multiplex PCR reads, gives a single entry per CDR3 protein. The table has approximately 540,000 distinct CDR3 sequences, 35% to 40% seen once. The material sequenced was peripheral blood or thyroid tissue (not recorded which). The source of these receptors is an adult man with Graves' hyperthyroidism. CDR3s leave out the opening cysteine and the closing phenylalanine or tryptophan. The listing skips clone size in some rows; elsewhere it reads once, few, many or a size class.

clone size	V gene	J gene	CDR3 protein
many	TRBV5-8	TRBJ1-2	ASSEESQGEEGYT
many	TRBV5-8	TRBJ1-2	ASSLSGQGIISGYT
many	TRBV10-3	TRBJ2-7	AISDSAMYEQY
many	TRBV12-3/TRBV12-4	TRBJ1-3	ASSLRGQAPIFAE
-	TRBV25-1	TRBJ2-7	ASSPTSTRKLYEQY
many	TRBV14	TRBJ2-2	ASSQDLGRAGELF
-	TRBV2	TRBJ2-5	ATKGLAGFETQY
many	TRBV7-9	TRBJ2-7	ASSPPGSSYEQY
-	TRBV20-1	TRBJ2-3	SAAERGGLTDTQY
many	TRBV12-5	TRBJ1-1	ASGLETWTEAF
-	TRBV19	TRBJ1-5	ASSTSTRGEAQLQH
many	TRBV6-1	TRBJ1-6	ASSETGRLSN
few	TRBV18	TRBJ2-5	ASSPDQTGTQY
-	TRBV29-1	TRBJ1-2	SPATGYGYT
many	TRBV5-1	TRBJ2-5	ASSLVTSQETQY
-	TRBV29-1	TRBJ1-1	SLGGNPHTEAF
few	TRBV2	TRBJ2-7	ASSAPLTYEQY
-	TRBV29-1	TRBJ2-1	SVEEASGSYNEQF
many	TRBV5-1	TRBJ2-2	ASSLMSGYAGELF
few	TRBV3-1	TRBJ2-2	ASSQASPNTGELF